This TCR beta chain was recovered during a study of blood T cells in healthy people across ages. The V gene's germline CDR1 is ENHRY and CDR2 SYGVKD. The CDR3 loop spans 12 amino acids. Per-sample PBMC isolation yielded at least 6 million cells. Points on this clonotype: The junction differs from germline at one of its ends, possibly a read error.

Alongside a J-beta primer mix, a sample-barcoded 5' primer served in a second PCR lasting roughly 7 to 11 cycles. TCRdb analysed the 5' RACE reads with MiXCR anew, one entry per CDR3 protein. The top ten hold 15% to 20% of the sample, which has 650,000 to 1,000,000 distinct CDR3 sequences, 46% seen once. The J gene is TRBJ2-1, the V gene TRBV10-3; 8 bases match TRBD2. The sequence derives from a man aged 80 or over in good health. The sequenced material came from blood. CDR3 DNA: TGTGCCATCAGGGAGTCCCGGGAGGGGCAGTTCTTC. It is translated as CAIRESREGQFF.